This T cell receptor beta chain was observed in a study of T cells in Graves' hyperthyroidism and ophthalmopathy. Study conclusions and caveats: Peripheral blood also featured most of the thyroid clonotypes expanded above 0.001. It was a median about 6.5 months before onset that the model predicted ophthalmopathy.

What was amplified from RNA transcripts were TCR beta CDR3 regions. First-round RT-PCR of the TCR CDR3 relied on the HTBI primer set. TCRdb reprocessed the multiplex PCR reads via MiXCR and lists one record per CDR3 protein. The sample carries more than 650,000 distinct CDR3 sequences, roughly 15% recorded once. Germline CDR1 LNHDA, CDR2 SQIVND (reference sequence). This CDR3 spans 14 amino acids. The ends were cut back, 4 bases at V and 0 bases at J, with 10 bases in the middle. This clonotype was seen only a few times. Its antigen is unidentified. This TCR derives from a woman aged 18-35 years with Graves' hyperthyroidism. This chain links TRBV19 with TRBJ2-7; D is possibly TRBD2 (5 bases). Sequences were obtained from blood. CDR3 protein: CASSNGAGSYEQYF. As DNA, the CDR3 is TGTGCCAGTAGTAACGGCGCGGGCTCCTACGAGCAGTACTTC.